This T cell receptor beta chain was sequenced for a study of blood T cell repertoires in COVID-19. Assay used: immunoSEQ multiplex PCR; TCRdb lists only in-frame clones, some missing. Among 90,000 to 100,000 clones listed, approximately 89% were seen once. The germline gives CDR1 WNHNN, CDR2 SYGVQD (reference sequence). V shed 11 bases, J shed 6 bases, and the junction held 16 bases outside the gene matches. The CDR3 spans 18 residues. This clone was detected only a few times. This TCR was sampled from a man aged 45 to 65 with acute or convalescent COVID-19. V usage is TRBV10-1 and J usage is TRBJ2-1, with TRBD2 matching over 16 bases. The sequenced material came from peripheral blood. In DNA, the CDR3 is TGCGCCGGCGACCCCGGGACTAGCGGGAGGGCCGTCCTCAATGAGCAGTTCTTC. This codes for CAGDPGTSGRAVLNEQFF.